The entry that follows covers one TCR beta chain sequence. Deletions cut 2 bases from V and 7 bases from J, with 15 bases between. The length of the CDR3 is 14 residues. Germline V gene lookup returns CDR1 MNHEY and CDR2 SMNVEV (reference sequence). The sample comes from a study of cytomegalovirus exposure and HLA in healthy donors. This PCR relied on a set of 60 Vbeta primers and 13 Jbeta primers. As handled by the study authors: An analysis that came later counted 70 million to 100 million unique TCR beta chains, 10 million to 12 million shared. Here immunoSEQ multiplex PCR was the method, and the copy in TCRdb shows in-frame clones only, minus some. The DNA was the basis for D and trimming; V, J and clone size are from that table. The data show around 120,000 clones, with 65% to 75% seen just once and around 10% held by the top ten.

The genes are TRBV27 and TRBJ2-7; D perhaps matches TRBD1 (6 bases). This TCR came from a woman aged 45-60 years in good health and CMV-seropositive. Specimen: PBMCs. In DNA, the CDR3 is TGTGCCAGCAGTTTAACAGGGTACCTGAGGGAGCAGTACTTC. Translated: CASSLTGYLREQYF.